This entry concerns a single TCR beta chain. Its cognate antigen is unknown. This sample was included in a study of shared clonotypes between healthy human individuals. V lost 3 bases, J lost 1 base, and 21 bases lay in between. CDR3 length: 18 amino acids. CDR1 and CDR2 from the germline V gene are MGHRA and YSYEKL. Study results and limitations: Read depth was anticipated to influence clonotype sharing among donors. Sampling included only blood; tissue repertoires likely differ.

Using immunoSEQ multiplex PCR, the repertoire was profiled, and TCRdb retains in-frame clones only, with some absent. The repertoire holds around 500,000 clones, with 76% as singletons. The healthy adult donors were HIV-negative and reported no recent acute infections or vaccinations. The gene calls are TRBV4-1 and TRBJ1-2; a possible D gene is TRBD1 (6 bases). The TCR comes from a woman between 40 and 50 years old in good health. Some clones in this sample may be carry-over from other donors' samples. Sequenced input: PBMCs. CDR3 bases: TGCGCCAGCAGCCAGGCCCCTTTGACGGACAGAAATAACTATGGCTACACCTTC. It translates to CASSQAPLTDRNNYGYTF.